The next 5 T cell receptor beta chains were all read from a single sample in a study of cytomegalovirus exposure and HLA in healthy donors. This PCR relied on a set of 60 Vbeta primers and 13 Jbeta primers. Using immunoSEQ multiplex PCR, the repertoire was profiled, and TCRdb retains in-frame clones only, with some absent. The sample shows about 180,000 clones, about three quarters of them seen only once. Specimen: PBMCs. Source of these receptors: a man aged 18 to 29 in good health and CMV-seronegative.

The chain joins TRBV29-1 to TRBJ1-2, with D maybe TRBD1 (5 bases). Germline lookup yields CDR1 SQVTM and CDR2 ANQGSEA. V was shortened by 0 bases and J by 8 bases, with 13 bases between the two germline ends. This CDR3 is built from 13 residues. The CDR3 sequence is CSVEDRAPGGYTF. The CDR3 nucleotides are TGCAGCGTTGAAGACAGGGCGCCCGGGGGCTACACCTTC.

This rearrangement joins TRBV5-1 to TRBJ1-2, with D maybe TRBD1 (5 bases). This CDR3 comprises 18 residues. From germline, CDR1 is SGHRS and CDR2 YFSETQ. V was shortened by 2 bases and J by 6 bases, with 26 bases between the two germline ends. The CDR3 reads CASSFSSSGTTRWNGYTF. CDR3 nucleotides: TGCGCCAGCAGCTTCAGCTCTTCGGGGACTACTCGCTGGAATGGCTACACCTTC.

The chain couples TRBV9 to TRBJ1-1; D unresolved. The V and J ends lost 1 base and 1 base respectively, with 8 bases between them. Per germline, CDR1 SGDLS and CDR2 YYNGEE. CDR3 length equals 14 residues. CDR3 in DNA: TGTGCCAGCAGCGTAAAGGAGACGAACACTGAAGCTTTCTTT. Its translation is CASSVKETNTEAFF.

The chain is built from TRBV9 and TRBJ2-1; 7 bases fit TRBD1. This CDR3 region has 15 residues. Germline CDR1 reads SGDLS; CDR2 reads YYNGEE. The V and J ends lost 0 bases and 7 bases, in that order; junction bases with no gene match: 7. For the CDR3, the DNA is TGTGCCAGCAGCGTAGTAGGGGGCGCCGGTAATGAGCAGTTCTTC. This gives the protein CASSVVGGAGNEQFF.

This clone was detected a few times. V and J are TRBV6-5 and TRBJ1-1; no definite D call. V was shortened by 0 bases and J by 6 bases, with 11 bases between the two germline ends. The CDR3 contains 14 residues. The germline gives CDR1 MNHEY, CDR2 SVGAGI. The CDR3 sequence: CASSYSPKSAEAFF. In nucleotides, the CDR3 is TGTGCCAGCAGTTACTCGCCCAAGTCGGCTGAAGCTTTCTTT.